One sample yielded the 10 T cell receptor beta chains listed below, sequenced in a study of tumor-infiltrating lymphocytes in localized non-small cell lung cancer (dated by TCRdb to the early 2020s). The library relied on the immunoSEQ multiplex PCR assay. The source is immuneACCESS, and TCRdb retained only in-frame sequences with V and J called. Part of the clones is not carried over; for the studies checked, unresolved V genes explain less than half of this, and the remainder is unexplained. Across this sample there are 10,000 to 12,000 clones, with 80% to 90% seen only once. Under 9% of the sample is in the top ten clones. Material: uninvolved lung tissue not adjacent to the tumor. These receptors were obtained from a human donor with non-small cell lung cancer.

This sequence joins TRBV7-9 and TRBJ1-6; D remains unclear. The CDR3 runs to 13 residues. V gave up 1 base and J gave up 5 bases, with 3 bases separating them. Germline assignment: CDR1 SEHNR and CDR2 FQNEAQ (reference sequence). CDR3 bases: TGTGCCAGCAGCTTAGGGAATAATTCACCCCTCCACTTT. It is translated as CASSLGNNSPLHF.

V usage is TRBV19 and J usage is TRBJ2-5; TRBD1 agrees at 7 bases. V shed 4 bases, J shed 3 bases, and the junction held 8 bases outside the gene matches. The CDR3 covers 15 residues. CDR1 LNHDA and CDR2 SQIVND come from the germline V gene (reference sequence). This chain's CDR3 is CASSTRQGREETQYF. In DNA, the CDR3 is TGTGCCAGTAGTACAAGACAGGGCAGAGAAGAGACCCAGTACTTC. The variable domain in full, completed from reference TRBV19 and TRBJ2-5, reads DGGITQSPKYLFRKEGQNVTLSCEQNLNHDAMYWYRQDPGQGLRLIYYSQIVNDFQKGDIAEGYSVSREKKESFPLTVTSAQKNPTAFYLCASSTRQGREETQYFGPGTRLLVL.

The CDR3 DNA is TGTGCCAGCAGCTTGGGGGGACGTTTGTTCGACGAGCAGTACTTC. Translating gives CASSLGGRLFDEQYF. The V call is TRBV5-6, the J call TRBJ2-7; D is possibly TRBD1 or TRBD2 (5 bases each). The V end was cut by 0 bases, the J end by 5 bases, with 15 bases between. CDR3 length: 15 amino acids. Looked up from germline, CDR1 is SGHDT and CDR2 is YYEEEE.

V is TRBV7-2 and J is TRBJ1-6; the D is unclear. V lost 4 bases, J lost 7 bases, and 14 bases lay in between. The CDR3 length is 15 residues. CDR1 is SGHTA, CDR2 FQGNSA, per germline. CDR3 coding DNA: TGTGCCAGCAGCTCCTCTAGCCTTAGCAATTCACCCCTCCACTTT. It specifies CASSSSSLSNSPLHF.

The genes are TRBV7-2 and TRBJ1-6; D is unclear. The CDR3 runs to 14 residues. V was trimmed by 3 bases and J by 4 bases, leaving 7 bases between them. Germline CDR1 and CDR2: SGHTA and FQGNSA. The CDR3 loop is CASSLGGYNSPLHF. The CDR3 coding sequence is TGTGCCAGCAGCTTGGGAGGGTATAATTCACCCCTCCACTTT.

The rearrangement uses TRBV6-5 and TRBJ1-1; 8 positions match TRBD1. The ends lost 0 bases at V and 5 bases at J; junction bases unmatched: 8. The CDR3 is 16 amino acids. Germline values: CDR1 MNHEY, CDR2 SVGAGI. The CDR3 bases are TGTGCCAGCAGTTACTCGGGGGACAGGTGGCGGACTGAAGCTTTCTTT. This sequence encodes CASSYSGDRWRTEAFF.

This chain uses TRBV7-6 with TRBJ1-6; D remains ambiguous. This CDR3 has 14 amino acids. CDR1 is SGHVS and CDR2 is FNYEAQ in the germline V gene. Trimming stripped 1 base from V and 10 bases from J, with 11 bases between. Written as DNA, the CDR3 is TGTGCCAGCAGCTTAGTCAGTCCGGAGTCACCCCTCCACTTT. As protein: CASSLVSPESPLHF.

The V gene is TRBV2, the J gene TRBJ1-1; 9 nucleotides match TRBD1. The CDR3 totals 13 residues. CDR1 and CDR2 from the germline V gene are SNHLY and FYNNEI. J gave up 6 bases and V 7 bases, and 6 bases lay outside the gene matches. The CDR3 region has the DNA TGTGCCAGCAAGCTACAGGGGGCGGCTGAAGCTTTCTTT. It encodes CASKLQGAAEAFF.

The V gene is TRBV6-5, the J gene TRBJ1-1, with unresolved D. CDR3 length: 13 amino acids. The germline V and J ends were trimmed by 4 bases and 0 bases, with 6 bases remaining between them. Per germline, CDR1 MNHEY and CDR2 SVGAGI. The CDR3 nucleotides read TGTGCCAGCAGTTCAAGCATGAACACTGAAGCTTTCTTT. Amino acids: CASSSSMNTEAFF.

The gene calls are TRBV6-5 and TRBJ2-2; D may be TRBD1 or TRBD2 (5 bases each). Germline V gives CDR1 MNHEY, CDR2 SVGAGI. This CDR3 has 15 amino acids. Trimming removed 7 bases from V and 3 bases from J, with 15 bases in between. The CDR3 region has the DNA TGTGCCAGCAAGGTGGGACCTGGATACACCGGGGAGCTGTTTTTT. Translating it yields CASKVGPGYTGELFF.